Sequencing of this T cell receptor beta chain was carried out in a study of blood T cell repertoires in COVID-19. Study in general: Specimens from acute and convalescent COVID-19 originated in the United States, Italy and Spain. PBMCs, B-cell-depleted T cells, or T cells provided the cDNA or gDNA that made up the material.

V lost 1 base and J 4 bases, leaving 20 bases between the germline ends. In germline, CDR1 is SEHNR, CDR2 FQNEAQ (reference sequence). The CDR3 has 17 amino acids. In the source study's methods: Reference gene primer amplification gave nucleated cell count estimates. This table comes from immunoSEQ multiplex PCR, and its TCRdb copy is limited to in-frame clones, with some not included. Clone size and the V and J calls come from that table; the DNA yielded D and trimming. The sample lists 71,000 or so clones; about 89% were seen once. This clonotype was sampled from a man in his fifties with active COVID-19. V usage is TRBV7-9 and J usage is TRBJ2-7; maybe TRBD2 (6 bases). Sequenced input: peripheral blood. CDR3 sequence (DNA): TGTGCCAGCAGCTTAGACGGGGGTCAGTGGAGAAATTACGAGCAGTACTTC. This encodes CASSLDGGQWRNYEQYF.